This T cell receptor beta chain was sequenced for a study of radiation and T cells in renal cell carcinoma. Time point described: baseline pretreatment blood. Treatment in this sample: 15 Gy SBRT to primary tumor, nephrectomy 4 weeks later. Data came from immunoSEQ multiplex PCR; TCRdb stores just in-frame clones and leaves some out. The table shows 110,000 to 150,000 clones, with 88% occurring only once. Unmatched junction bases numbered 4, after V lost 4 bases and J lost 0 bases. The V gene's germline CDR1 is LNHNV and CDR2 YYDKDF (reference sequence). The CDR3 totals 17 residues. Sequencing was performed on blood, taken from a patient whose treatment included radiotherapy and nephrectomy. The receptor was isolated from a woman aged 45-60 years with renal cell carcinoma. The chain employs TRBV15 and TRBJ2-7; 15 bases fit TRBD2. The CDR3 sequence: CATSKGLAGGLSYEQYF. The CDR3 bases are TGTGCCACCAGCAAAGGACTAGCGGGGGGGCTCTCCTACGAGCAGTACTTC.